These T cell receptor beta chains were read from a single sample in a study of graft-versus-host responses after intestinal transplantation. The antigens these receptors bind are not known. Using immunoSEQ multiplex PCR, the repertoire was profiled, and TCRdb retains in-frame clones only, with some absent. The table has about 71,000 clones, around 91% seen once. Material: unstimulated CD8+ T cells sorted from spleen or lymph node cells, obtained before intestinal transplant. The receptors come from a human donor who received an intestinal transplant. The CDR3 runs from the conserved cysteine through the conserved F or W. Fields, in order: clone size, D gene, J gene, V gene, CDR3 DNA, CDR3 protein. The D gene is left open where the match is weak. Some rows mark clone size as missing; the rest say once, few, many or name a class of expanded clone.

.	TRBD2	TRBJ2-1	TRBV7-9	TGTGCCAGCACCAACGGGACTAGCTCCTTCTTC	CASTNGTSSFF
.	.	TRBJ1-1	TRBV25-1	TGTGCCAGCAGCTTCTCAGGCCCCACTGAAGCTTTCTTT	CASSFSGPTEAFF
few	.	TRBJ1-5	TRBV5-6	TGTGCCAGCAGCTTGGGGTGGGGGGGCAATCAGCCCCAGCATTTT	CASSLGWGGNQPQHF
.	.	TRBJ1-6	TRBV13	TGTGCCAGCAGCTTGGCCCCATTGCCCCTCCACTTT	CASSLAPLPLHF
.	.	TRBJ1-2	TRBV27	TGTGCCAGCAGTTTATCGCAGGGATCAGGCTACACCTTC	CASSLSQGSGYTF
.	TRBD1	TRBJ2-7	TRBV19	TGTGCCAGTAGTTGGACAGGGAGTACAGGCCACGAGCAGTACTTC	CASSWTGSTGHEQYF
.	TRBD1	TRBJ2-5	TRBV11-3	TGTGCCAGCAGCCCCAGGGGGCGAGAGACCCAGTACTTC	CASSPRGRETQYF
.	.	TRBJ1-2	TRBV6-1	TGTGCCAGCAGGGGTGTGGAGGGCTACACCTTC	CASRGVEGYTF
.	.	TRBJ2-7	TRBV13	TGTGCCAGCAGCTTAGGCGGGGACTCCTACGAGCAGTACTTC	CASSLGGDSYEQYF
.	TRBD2	TRBJ2-2	TRBV5-8	TGTGCCAGCGCCGAGCGGGGGGGCCTAAAGCCGGCCGGGGAGCTGTTTTTT	CASAERGGLKPAGELFF
once	.	TRBJ2-2	TRBV7-9	TGTGCCAGCAGCAGGGGAATCGCTGGGTTTTTT	CASSRGIAGFF
.	.	TRBJ2-2	TRBV27	TGTGCCAGCAGTCTTACCCAGGGTGTCGGGGAGCTGTTTTTT	CASSLTQGVGELFF
once	.	TRBJ1-2	TRBV4-2	TGTGCCAGCAGCCAACAATTGGGCAGTAACTATGGCTACACCTTC	CASSQQLGSNYGYTF
.	.	TRBJ1-1	TRBV19	TGTGCCAGTAGTATCGGAGGGGCCAGTGAAGCTTTCTTT	CASSIGGASEAFF
.	.	TRBJ1-1	TRBV29-1	TGCAGCGTTGAAGATCATCAGGGGAGGGCCACTGAAGCTTTCTTT	CSVEDHQGRATEAFF
few	.	TRBJ2-7	TRBV2	TGCGCCCACAGGACGGCATACGAGCAGTACTTC	CAHRTAYEQYF
.	.	TRBJ1-1	TRBV11-2	TGTGCCAGCAGCTTAGGGGTCGGCGGGTCCAATGAAGCTTTCTTT	CASSLGVGGSNEAFF
.	.	TRBJ2-1	TRBV6-5	TGTGCCAGCAGTTACTCGGGACTGTCCTACAATGAGCAGTTCTTC	CASSYSGLSYNEQFF
.	TRBD1	TRBJ1-6	TRBV2	TGTGCCAGCAAGAGGGACAGGGGAGAATCACCCCTCCACTTT	CASKRDRGESPLHF
.	TRBD1	TRBJ2-2	TRBV10-1	TGCGCCAGCAGTGTTGGGACAGGGGTCACCGGGGAGCTGTTTTTT	CASSVGTGVTGELFF
.	.	TRBJ1-5	TRBV10-2	TGCGCCAGCACCTACGGAGGTACCAATCAGCCCCAGCATTTT	CASTYGGTNQPQHF
.	TRBD1	TRBJ1-2	TRBV4-1	TGCGCCAGCAGCCAAGATTTCAGGGGGTCCTCCTATGGCTACACCTTC	CASSQDFRGSSYGYTF
.	TRBD2	TRBJ2-5	TRBV10-2	TGCGCCAGCCGGGGGGGACACCCAGAGACCCAGTACTTC	CASRGGHPETQYF
.	.	TRBJ1-1	TRBV29-1	TGCAGCGCTGAAACTATGAACACTGAAGCTTTCTTT	CSAETMNTEAFF
.	.	TRBJ2-1	TRBV7-8	TGTGCCAGCAGCACCGGGGGTAGCTCCTACAATGAGCAGTTCTTC	CASSTGGSSYNEQFF
once	TRBD1	TRBJ2-1	TRBV12-5	TGTGCTAGTGGTTTGCCCCAACAGGGGGCGCATTACAATGAGCAGTTCTTC	CASGLPQQGAHYNEQFF
.	.	TRBJ1-1	TRBV15	TGTGCCACCAGCAGAGATGGACAGAGGAACACTGAAGCTTTCTTT	CATSRDGQRNTEAFF
.	.	TRBJ1-1	TRBV7-9	TGTGCCAGCAGCCAGGAGGGCCGGTGGGAAGCTTTCTTT	CASSQEGRWEAFF
.	TRBD2	TRBJ2-5	TRBV2	TGTGCCAGCAGGGGCCCGTCTAGCGGGGGTCTACAAGAGACCCAGTACTTC	CASRGPSSGGLQETQYF
.	.	TRBJ2-7	TRBV9	TGTGCCAGCAGCGAGGGGGGGACCTCCTACGAGCAGTACTTC	CASSEGGTSYEQYF
few	.	TRBJ1-2	TRBV5-4	TGTGCCACCCTGGGGGGGGAAGATGGCTATGGCTACACCTTC	CATLGGEDGYGYTF
.	.	TRBJ1-1	TRBV6-5	TGTGCCAGCGGGCCCCCTCAGTGGACTGAAGCTTTCTTT	CASGPPQWTEAFF
.	.	TRBJ2-2	TRBV6-5	TGTGCCAGCACCCTGGGGCAGAAGACCGGGGAGCTGTTTTTT	CASTLGQKTGELFF
.	TRBD2	TRBJ2-5	TRBV13	TGTGCCAGCAGCCACGGGGGGGGCCAAGAGACCCAGTACTTC	CASSHGGGQETQYF
.	TRBD2	TRBJ2-3	TRBV7-2	TGTGCCAGCAGCTTTCCCGGGGGGTCGTCAGATACGCAGTATTTT	CASSFPGGSSDTQYF
.	.	TRBJ2-7	TRBV2	TGTGCCAGCAGTGAAGGCCCCCGGACAGCGGAGAATTACGAGCAGTACTTC	CASSEGPRTAENYEQYF
.	.	TRBJ1-1	TRBV5-4	TGTGCCAGCAGCTTGGTTAGCGGGACTGAAGCTTTCTTT	CASSLVSGTEAFF